These T cell receptor beta chains were read from a single sample in a study of blood T cell repertoires in COVID-19. Some clones are missing from TCRdb's copy, which holds only in-frame ones; the method was immunoSEQ multiplex PCR. The repertoire holds just over 30,000 clones, with around 89% as singletons. Sequencing was carried out using peripheral blood. Receptors were obtained from a woman aged 40 to 50 with active or convalescent COVID-19. Both conserved end residues are part of each CDR3. D genes are given only for firm matches. Clone size, where shown, is once, few, many, or a class for clones that have expanded.

d_call	clone_size	v_call	j_call	cdr3_nt	cdr3_aa
TRBD1	.	TRBV29-1	TRBJ1-4	TGCAGCGTCACCATGACAGGGTATAATGAAAAACTGTTTTTT	CSVTMTGYNEKLFF
.	once	TRBV18	TRBJ1-5	TGTGCCAGCTCACCGGACGGAGCATGGGGCCCCCAGCATTTT	CASSPDGAWGPQHF
.	.	TRBV11-2	TRBJ1-3	TGTGCCAGCAGCTTACGGGGGAACACCATATATTTT	CASSLRGNTIYF
.	.	TRBV13	TRBJ2-5	TGTGCCAGCAGCCCCTCCGAACAGGGGGGAGGGGAGACCCAGTACTTC	CASSPSEQGGGETQYF
.	.	TRBV27	TRBJ2-7	TGTGCCAGCAGTTTTGGAGGTAGCTCCTACGAGCAGTACTTC	CASSFGGSSYEQYF
TRBD2	.	TRBV3-1/TRBV3-2	TRBJ2-1	TGTGCCAGCAGCCAAGGTAGCGGGAGGGCCGATGAGCAGTTCTTC	CASSQGSGRADEQFF
.	.	TRBV3-1/TRBV3-2	TRBJ2-2	TGTGCCAGCAGCCAAGATCCCGGGCGGGACACCGGGGAGCTGTTTTTT	CASSQDPGRDTGELFF
TRBD1	.	TRBV6-5	TRBJ2-7	TGTGCCAGCAGCCTCTCCGGGACAGGAGACTACGAGCAGTACTTC	CASSLSGTGDYEQYF
.	.	TRBV9	TRBJ1-1	TGTGCCAGCAGCCAGACGTCGGGCGGAGGTCCCACTGAAGCTTTCTTT	CASSQTSGGGPTEAFF
TRBD2	.	TRBV12-3/TRBV12-4	TRBJ2-5	TGTGCCAGCAGCCAGCTAGCGGGAGAGACCCAGTACTTC	CASSQLAGETQYF
.	.	TRBV18	TRBJ1-5	TGTGCCAGCTCACCACCGGGCGGGGTTGGCAATCAGCCCCAGCATTTT	CASSPPGGVGNQPQHF
.	.	TRBV6-5	TRBJ1-1	TGTGCCAGCAGGGCGGCCGCTTTGGGTGGCACTGAAGCTTTCTTT	CASRAAALGGTEAFF
.	.	TRBV15	TRBJ2-6	TGTGCCACCAGCGGGGCCTCTGGGGCCAACGTCCTGACTTTC	CATSGASGANVLTF
TRBD2	.	TRBV18	TRBJ2-7	TGTGCCAGCTCGCTAACCCCCCGGGCTAGCGGGACCGAGCAGTACTTC	CASSLTPRASGTEQYF
.	few	TRBV27	TRBJ1-2	TGTGCCAGCAGTTTAAGTAGGGGCCCCTCCTATGGCTACACCTTC	CASSLSRGPSYGYTF
TRBD1	.	TRBV6-4	TRBJ2-2	TGTGCCAGCAGTGACTCACAGGGGGCCGGGGAGCTGTTTTTT	CASSDSQGAGELFF
.	.	TRBV28	TRBJ2-7	TGTGCCAGCAGTTTCCCAGGGGTCAGCTACGAGCAGTACTTC	CASSFPGVSYEQYF
TRBD1	once	TRBV2	TRBJ2-2	TGTGCCAGCAGTGGCAGGGGGTATGACACCGGGGAGCTGTTTTTT	CASSGRGYDTGELFF
TRBD2	.	TRBV2	TRBJ2-7	TGTGCCAGCAGTGATATTGGCGGGGGGTCCTCCTACGAGCAGTACTTC	CASSDIGGGSSYEQYF
.	once	TRBV10-3	TRBJ1-4	TGTGCCATCAGTGACGCTGCTGGGTTGGGGGCAGCTAATGAAAAACTGTTTTTT	CAISDAAGLGAANEKLFF
TRBD1	.	TRBV9	TRBJ2-1	TGTGCCAGCAGTACCGGGACAGCTACACTGAATGAGCAGTTCTTC	CASSTGTATLNEQFF
TRBD1	.	TRBV5-8	TRBJ2-3	TGTGCCAGCAGCCCAACCGGGACAGCAGATACGCAGTATTTT	CASSPTGTADTQYF
TRBD2	few	TRBV7-4	TRBJ2-7	TGTGCCAGCAGTTCCACCCCGCTTCCGCAGCGGGGGCCTTCCCACGAGCAGTACTTC	CASSSTPLPQRGPSHEQYF
.	.	TRBV21-1	TRBJ2-3	TGTGCCAGCAGCAAGTTAGTTCGTGTGGACTACGGTTTACCTAGCACAGATACGCAGTATTTT	CASSKLVRVDYGLPSTDTQYF
TRBD1	.	TRBV19	TRBJ1-1	TGTGCCAGTAGGCCTCAGGGGGAGTTCACTGAAGCTTTCTTT	CASRPQGEFTEAFF
.	.	TRBV15	TRBJ1-3	TGTGCCACGGGCCGCTCTGGAAACACCATATATTTT	CATGRSGNTIYF
TRBD1	.	TRBV7-9	TRBJ1-5	TGTGCCAGCAGCTCAGGGGCGGGACAGGGGTCCCGCGTCGATCAGCCCCAGCATTTT	CASSSGAGQGSRVDQPQHF
TRBD2	.	TRBV5-1	TRBJ2-1	TGCGCCAGCAGCCACTCGACTAGCGGGATTTACAATGAGCAGTTCTTC	CASSHSTSGIYNEQFF
.	.	TRBV28	TRBJ1-1	TGTGCCAGCAGTTTAGGGGCCCGCATCGGAGCTTTCTTT	CASSLGARIGAFF
TRBD2	.	TRBV7-3	TRBJ2-7	TGTGCCAGCAGCTTAAGAGGTAGAGGGACTAGCGGGGGGGTCCGTCCCTACGAGCAGTACTTC	CASSLRGRGTSGGVRPYEQYF